These 27 T cell receptor beta chains were all obtained from the same sample, sequenced in a study of T cell responses to AZD1222 COVID-19 vaccine. Clones were read by immunoSEQ multiplex PCR, and TCRdb kept only the in-frame ones, dropping some. The repertoire holds roughly 120,000 clones, with 94% as singletons. The sequencing used peripheral blood, collected 28 days after the second AZD1222 dose. These receptors were collected from an adult who received the AZD1222 COVID-19 vaccine.

The J gene is TRBJ1-2, the V gene TRBV6-5; D is uncertain. This CDR3 comprises 15 residues. Trimming took off 0 bases at V and 4 bases at J, with 12 bases between the two ends. Germline assignment: CDR1 MNHEY and CDR2 SVGAGI. The chain's CDR3 is CASSYSIALSYGYTF. The CDR3 DNA reads as TGTGCCAGCAGTTACTCGATCGCACTGTCCTATGGCTACACCTTC.

The chain combines TRBV2 with TRBJ2-1; D might be TRBD1 (6 bases). Germline V gene data show CDR1 as SNHLY and CDR2 as FYNNEI. CDR3 length: 16 residues. Between the trimmed V and J ends, which lost 5 bases and 3 bases, there was a span of 17 bases. The CDR3 reads CASSPTGSTYYNEQFF. For the CDR3, the DNA is TGTGCCAGCAGTCCGACAGGCAGTACCTACTACAATGAGCAGTTCTTC.

The V and J genes are TRBV5-6 and TRBJ2-7, with D possibly being TRBD2 (6 bases). CDR1 SGHDT and CDR2 YYEEEE come from the germline V gene. This CDR3 has 14 residues. V shed 3 bases and J shed 1 base, with 11 bases lying between them. The DNA for the CDR3 is TGTGCCAGCAGCTCGGGGGACGGTTCCTACGAGCAGTACTTC. This sequence encodes CASSSGDGSYEQYF.

This chain connects TRBV7-2 to TRBJ1-1; 10 nucleotides agree with TRBD1. J lost 7 bases, V lost 5 bases, and 7 bases had no gene match. CDR1 and CDR2 from the germline V gene are SGHTA and FQGNSA. The CDR3 is 14 amino acids. The CDR3 is CASSRDRGPGEAFF. In nucleotides, the CDR3 is TGTGCCAGCAGCCGCGACAGGGGGCCGGGTGAAGCTTTCTTT.

This rearrangement joins TRBV2 to TRBJ2-7, with D perhaps being TRBD1 or TRBD2 (5 bases each). The CDR3 runs 18 residues. V shed 2 bases and J shed 7 bases, with 27 bases lying between them. CDR1 is SNHLY, CDR2 FYNNEI, per germline. The CDR3 sequence is CASSERLGDSGITGEQYF. The CDR3 DNA sequence: TGTGCCAGCAGTGAAAGGTTAGGAGACTCAGGGATTACGGGGGAGCAGTACTTC. The whole variable domain, filled in from reference TRBV2 and TRBJ2-7, reads EPEVTQTPSHQVTQMGQEVILRCVPISNHLYFYWYRQILGQKVEFLVSFYNNEISEKSEIFDDQFSVERPDGSNFTLKIRSTKLEDSAMYFCASSERLGDSGITGEQYFGPGTRLTVT.

The chain is built from TRBV9 and TRBJ1-2; D gene unclear. With 3 bases removed from V and 5 bases from J, the gap between germline ends came to 11 bases. In germline, CDR1 is SGDLS, CDR2 YYNGEE. The CDR3 has 13 amino acids. DNA of the CDR3: TGTGCCAGCAGCGGATGGTTAACTTATGGCTACACCTTC. It specifies CASSGWLTYGYTF.

V usage is TRBV5-1 and J usage is TRBJ2-7; weak D call: TRBD1 (5 bases). This CDR3 is built from 14 residues. CDR1 is SGHRS, CDR2 YFSETQ, per germline. The V gene lost 0 bases and the J gene lost 3 bases, with 10 bases spanning the gap. This chain's CDR3 is CASSLDAGLYEQYF. In DNA form, the CDR3 reads TGCGCCAGCAGCTTGGACGCAGGGCTCTACGAGCAGTACTTC. The entire variable domain, with the rest obtained from reference TRBV5-1 and TRBJ2-7, is as follows: KAGVTQTPRYLIKTRGQQVTLSCSPISGHRSVSWYQQTPGQGLQFLFEYFSETQRNKGNFPGRFSGRQFSNSRSEMNVSTLELGDSALYLCASSLDAGLYEQYFGPGTRLTVT.

The chain carries TRBV6-4 and TRBJ2-1; 11 nucleotides line up with TRBD2. CDR3 length: 18 residues. Germline lookup yields CDR1 MRHNA and CDR2 SNTAGT. V gave up 0 bases and J gave up 0 bases; unmatched junction bases: 4. The DNA of the CDR3 is TGTGCCAGCAGTGACTCCTACACTAGCGGGAGCTCCTACAATGAGCAGTTCTTC. Its protein is CASSDSYTSGSSYNEQFF.

This sequence joins TRBV6-5 and TRBJ1-3, with D maybe TRBD1 (6 bases). This CDR3 has 15 residues. Per the germline V gene, CDR1 is MNHEY and CDR2 is SVGAGI. V was clipped by 6 bases and J by 0 bases, with 12 bases between them. CDR3 amino acids: CASRRDRSSGNTIYF. Here the CDR3 DNA reads TGTGCCAGCAGAAGAGACAGGAGCTCTGGAAACACCATATATTTT.

The chain recombines TRBV5-4 with TRBJ1-2, with TRBD1 matching 9 bases. This CDR3 comprises 17 residues. Germline V CDR1 and CDR2: SGHNT, YYREEE (reference sequence). Germline trimming cut 5 bases from V and 1 base from J; bases unmatched to any gene: 12. The CDR3 DNA reads TGTGCCAGCAGAGTACAGGGGGCTTGGGATGATAACTATGGCTACACCTTC. Amino acid sequence: CASRVQGAWDDNYGYTF. Full variable domain (rest looked up from reference TRBV5-4 and TRBJ1-2): ETGVTQSPTHLIKTRGQQVTLRCSSQSGHNTVSWYQQALGQGPQFIFQYYREEENGRGNFPPRFSGLQFPNYSSELNVNALELDDSALYLCASRVQGAWDDNYGYTFGSGTRLTVV.

This chain connects TRBV4-1 to TRBJ1-1; 8 bases match TRBD1. Germline V gene sequence: CDR1 MGHRA, CDR2 YSYEKL. With V trimmed by 4 bases and J by 0 bases, 10 bases remained unmatched. This CDR3 spans 17 amino acids. CDR3 sequence (DNA): TGCGCCAGCAGCCCCTCAGGACAGGGAGGAATGAACACTGAAGCTTTCTTT. It specifies CASSPSGQGGMNTEAFF.

CDR3 DNA sequence: TGCGCCAGCAGCCAAGAAAGGCTTTCACCCCTCCACTTT. Residues: CASSQERLSPLHF. The V call is TRBV4-1, the J call TRBJ1-6; D is uncertain. V gave up 0 bases and J gave up 9 bases, with 6 bases separating them. Germline CDR1 and CDR2: MGHRA and YSYEKL. This CDR3 has 13 residues.

V is TRBV4-1 and J is TRBJ1-1; no definite D call. Between the trimmed V and J ends, which lost 4 bases and 0 bases, there was a span of 15 bases. This CDR3 has 16 amino acids. The germline V gene has CDR1 MGHRA and CDR2 YSYEKL. CDR3 nucleotide sequence: TGCGCCAGCAGCCTCACTAAGGGAAGTCTGAACACTGAAGCTTTCTTT. Its protein product is CASSLTKGSLNTEAFF.

The chain carries TRBV27 and TRBJ2-7; D uncertain. Germline assignment: CDR1 MNHEY and CDR2 SMNVEV (reference sequence). The CDR3 is made up of 14 amino acids. Trimming took 2 bases from V and 0 from J, leaving 8 bases between them. As DNA, the CDR3 is TGTGCCAGCAGTTTAACCAGGAGCTCCTACGAGCAGTACTTC. Translating gives CASSLTRSSYEQYF.

The rearrangement links TRBV24-1 to TRBJ2-1; TRBD2 matches 9 bases. The V gene's germline CDR1 is KGHDR and CDR2 SFDVKD. The CDR3 consists of 13 residues. The V gene end was trimmed by 9 bases and the J gene end by 10 bases; junction bases not matched to a gene: 9. The CDR3: CATEGGGANEQFF. The CDR3 bases are TGTGCCACCGAGGGCGGGGGGGCCAACGAGCAGTTCTTC.

The chain couples TRBV27 to TRBJ1-1, with a tentative D call TRBD1 (6 bases). The CDR3 runs 15 residues. The V gene's germline CDR1 is MNHEY and CDR2 SMNVEV (reference sequence). The V end was cut by 7 bases, the J end by 0 bases, with 15 bases between. CDR3 in amino acids: CASTRTAIMNTEAFF. In DNA form, the CDR3 reads TGTGCCAGCACGAGGACAGCTATCATGAACACTGAAGCTTTCTTT.

J is TRBJ2-1 and V is TRBV19; D unresolved. Per the germline V gene, CDR1 is LNHDA and CDR2 is SQIVND (reference sequence). The CDR3 is 16 amino acids. Trimming cost V 5 bases and J 4 bases, with 18 bases left between them. As DNA, the CDR3 is TGTGCCAGTAGTTTGGTTGGTCGTGCCGTATACAATGAGCAGTTCTTC. This codes for CASSLVGRAVYNEQFF.

The chain uses TRBV19 and TRBJ1-6; 8 bases map to TRBD1. V dropped 3 bases and J dropped 10; count of bases not matched to a gene: 5. The V gene's germline CDR1 is LNHDA and CDR2 SQIVND (reference sequence). This CDR3 has 14 amino acids. In DNA form, the CDR3 reads TGTGCCAGTAGTATGGGGACAGGTTCGTCACCCCTCCACTTT. Its translation is CASSMGTGSSPLHF. Supplemented by reference TRBV19 and TRBJ1-6, the full variable domain reads DGGITQSPKYLFRKEGQNVTLSCEQNLNHDAMYWYRQDPGQGLRLIYYSQIVNDFQKGDIAEGYSVSREKKESFPLTVTSAQKNPTAFYLCASSMGTGSSPLHFGNGTRLTVT.

V and J are TRBV30 and TRBJ1-2; 7 bases map to TRBD1. CDR1 GTSNPN and CDR2 SVGIG come from the germline V gene (reference sequence). V trimming: 2 bases; J trimming: 6 bases; junction bases outside the gene matches: 9. This CDR3 spans 14 amino acids. The CDR3 loop reads CAWSYPDRMDGYTF. Here the CDR3 DNA reads TGTGCCTGGAGTTACCCGGACAGGATGGATGGCTACACCTTC.

This clone showed up just once. This rearrangement joins TRBV5-5 to TRBJ2-7; D may be TRBD1 or TRBD2 (6 bases each). This CDR3 is 14 amino acids long. V lost 4 bases and J lost 3, with 14 bases in between. Germline CDR1 reads SGHKS; CDR2 reads YYEKEE (reference sequence). CDR3 coding DNA: TGTGCCAGCAGCCTACACAGGGACTGCTACGAGCAGTACTTC. Its translation: CASSLHRDCYEQYF.

The J gene is TRBJ2-7, the V gene TRBV11-2, with TRBD1 matching over 8 bases. The J segment lost 2 bases and the V segment lost 6 bases, leaving 9 bases of the junction unmatched. Germline V gene data show CDR1 as SGHAT and CDR2 as FQNNGV. The CDR3 is 15 residues long. This chain's CDR3 is CASSYRDRTAYEQYF. The DNA for the CDR3 is TGTGCCAGCAGTTACCGGGACAGGACGGCCTACGAGCAGTACTTC.

The CDR3 spells CASSFIRDQANEQFF. In DNA, the CDR3 is TGTGCCAGCAGTTTTATCCGGGACCAAGCCAATGAGCAGTTCTTC. The V gene is TRBV27, the J gene TRBJ2-1, with D perhaps assigned TRBD1 or TRBD2 (5 bases each). Germline V gene sequence: CDR1 MNHEY, CDR2 SMNVEV (reference sequence). The V end was cut by 3 bases, the J end by 6 bases, with 15 bases between. This CDR3 has 15 amino acids.

This chain's CDR3 is CASSLVGGGENYNEQFF. The CDR3 DNA reads as TGTGCCAGCAGCTTAGTCGGTGGAGGGGAAAATTACAATGAGCAGTTCTTC. V and J are TRBV7-9 and TRBJ2-1; weak D call: TRBD2 (6 bases). The V end lost 1 base, the J end lost 4 bases, and 17 bases lay between the germline ends. CDR1 and CDR2 (germline): SEHNR, FQNEAQ (reference sequence). The CDR3 consists of 17 residues. Filled out from reference TRBV7-9 and TRBJ2-1, the complete variable domain reads DTGVSQNPRHKITKRGQNVTFRCDPISEHNRLYWYRQTLGQGPEFLTYFQNEAQLEKSRLLSDRFSAERPKGSFSTLEIQRTEQGDSAMYLCASSLVGGGENYNEQFFGPGTRLTVL.

CDR3: CASSSYSGSNGELFF. The CDR3 DNA sequence: TGTGCCAGCAGTTCATATAGCGGGAGTAACGGGGAGCTGTTTTTT. V usage is TRBV7-9 and J usage is TRBJ2-2, with 9 bases aligning to TRBD2. CDR1 SEHNR and CDR2 FQNEAQ come from the germline V gene (reference sequence). V lost 6 bases and J lost 7; bases outside the gene matches: 9. CDR3 length: 15 residues.

This chain joins TRBV5-5 and TRBJ2-1; D uncertain. Germline CDR1 is SGHKS and CDR2 is YYEKEE (reference sequence). Between the trimmed V and J ends, which lost 6 bases and 8 bases, there was a span of 9 bases. The CDR3 has 11 amino acids. The CDR3 sequence is CASIRSYEQFF. In DNA, the CDR3 is TGTGCCAGCATCCGCAGTTATGAGCAGTTCTTC.

The chain uses TRBV5-5 and TRBJ1-3; D uncertain. Trimming removed 4 bases at V and 5 bases at J, with 7 bases between. Germline assignment: CDR1 SGHKS and CDR2 YYEKEE (reference sequence). The CDR3 spans 12 residues. CDR3 residues: CASSLNRNTIYF. The CDR3, as DNA: TGTGCCAGCAGCCTAAACCGAAACACCATATATTTT.

This chain joins TRBV7-8 and TRBJ1-6; the D gene is possibly TRBD1 (5 bases). Trimming shortened V by 1 base and J by 9 bases, and 19 bases separated the two germline ends. Germline V gives CDR1 SGHVS, CDR2 FQNEAQ. The CDR3 consists of 17 residues. The CDR3 DNA follows: TGTGCCAGCAGCTTAGGGGGGGGGAGTCGAAATTTTTCACCCCTCCACTTT. Protein sequence: CASSLGGGSRNFSPLHF.